This TCR beta chain was retrieved from a study of T cells in narcolepsy. Overall study results and limits: In some patient and control memory CD4+ samples, autoreactive clones were absent. Reportedly, autoreactive clonotypes were serially detected in patients' blood but not controls'.

The CDR3 is made up of 12 amino acids. Germline lookup yields CDR1 ENHRY and CDR2 SYGVKD. Trimming took 8 bases from V and 5 from J, leaving 12 bases between them. TCRdb's copy holds only in-frame clones and misses some; the assay was immunoSEQ multiplex PCR. The sample yields 15,000 to 20,000 clones, more than 75% seen once. Details on this clone: Its target is not known.

The J gene is TRBJ1-1, the V gene TRBV10-3; tentatively, D is TRBD1 (5 bases). This TCR was recovered from a human donor in good health. Specimen: memory (CD45RA-) CD4+ T cells from blood. CDR3 sequence (DNA): TGTGCCATCGGGGCGGGTGGGACTGAAGCTTTCTTT. Protein: CAIGAGGTEAFF.